This entry is about one T cell receptor (beta chain). The antigen is undetermined. The sample belongs to a study of human T cells and chemical hapten exposure. The time point here: pre-sensitization, week 0. Treatment in this sample: therapeutic diphenylcyclopropenone sensitization with weekly scalp DPC. The study extracted total RNA from unfractionated whole blood. In the original workflow: Individual samples carried between roughly 23,224 and 700,000 TCRs, with roughly 96,000 as the median. TCRdb independently ran MiXCR on the RACE reads; one entry per CDR3 protein. These V and J calls derive from TCRdb rather than the authors' analysis. The sample consists of about 55,000 distinct CDR3 sequences, approximately 9.6% of them appearing once. Notes on the study in general: The donors suffered from alopecia, so their immune response may not match that of healthy people.

This specimen was whole blood, taken in connection with sensitization to the hapten diphenylcyclopropenone (DPC). The origin of this receptor is a young woman with alopecia areata. Some clones in this sample may be carry-over from other donors' samples.

CDR3 in DNA: TGTGCCTGGAGTACAGGACAGGCCGGGGACACGCAGTATTTT. Residues: CAWSTGQAGDTQYF. The rearrangement links TRBV30 to TRBJ2-3, with TRBD1 matching over 7 bases. The germline V gene encodes CDR1 GTSNPN and CDR2 SVGIG (reference sequence). V was pared by 2 bases and J by 9 bases, with 11 bases of the junction left unmatched. This CDR3 region has 14 residues.